The next 32 T cell receptor beta chains were all read from a single sample in a study of shared clonotypes between healthy human individuals. Data came from immunoSEQ multiplex PCR; TCRdb stores just in-frame clones and leaves some out. The sample records 2 million to 2.5 million clones, roughly 94% being singletons. Material for sequencing was naive CD4+ T cells sorted from blood. Subset indicated: CD45RA+ positively selected. Receptor source: a man between 18 and 35 years old in good health.

In this sample, this clone turned up once. The rearrangement joins TRBV7-9 to TRBJ2-5; TRBD2 aligns across 7 bases. V gave up 2 bases and J gave up 2 bases; unmatched junction bases: 5. Germline V CDR1 and CDR2: SEHNR, FQNEAQ (reference sequence). The CDR3 runs 15 residues. CDR3 DNA: TGTGCCAGCAGCTTATTTAGCGGGTTGCAAGAGACCCAGTACTTC. Translation: CASSLFSGLQETQYF.

To note about this clone: A read error may produce the germline difference seen at one junction end. The J gene is TRBJ2-7, the V gene TRBV19; possibly TRBD1 or TRBD2 for D (5 bases each). This CDR3 has 14 residues. The germline CDR1 and CDR2 sequences are LNHDA and SQIVND (reference sequence). For the CDR3, the DNA is TGTGCCAGTAGCATAGGGGACGGTCCCTACGAGCAGTACTTC. Translated: CASSIGDGPYEQYF.

J is TRBJ1-5 and V is TRBV2, with D tentatively TRBD1 (6 bases). Per the germline V gene, CDR1 is SNHLY and CDR2 is FYNNEI. This CDR3 is built from 15 residues. Trimming removed 6 bases at V and 4 bases at J, with 16 bases between. CDR3 DNA sequence: TGTGCCAGCAGCCCTCCGGACAGAACTAATCAGCCCCAGCATTTT. It specifies CASSPPDRTNQPQHF. Looking up the rest from reference TRBV2 and TRBJ1-5 gives the full variable domain: EPEVTQTPSHQVTQMGQEVILRCVPISNHLYFYWYRQILGQKVEFLVSFYNNEISEKSEIFDDQFSVERPDGSNFTLKIRSTKLEDSAMYFCASSPPDRTNQPQHFGDGTRLSIL.

The chain couples TRBV29-1 to TRBJ2-2; TRBD1 is a possible D gene (6 bases). Germline lookup yields CDR1 SQVTM and CDR2 ANQGSEA. The ends were cut back, 0 bases at V and 5 bases at J, with 19 bases in the middle. This CDR3 has 17 amino acids. Here the CDR3 reads CSVEDPFRPQGTGELFF. The DNA of the CDR3 is TGCAGCGTTGAAGATCCATTCAGGCCACAGGGAACCGGGGAGCTGTTTTTT.

This chain connects TRBV5-6 to TRBJ1-2; 7 bases are shared with TRBD1. This CDR3 region has 13 residues. Unmatched junction bases numbered 8, after V lost 4 bases and J lost 8 bases. Germline V gives CDR1 SGHDT, CDR2 YYEEEE. CDR3 sequence reads: CASSLNQGEGYTF. DNA for the CDR3: TGTGCCAGCAGCCTCAACCAGGGGGAAGGCTACACCTTC.

The J gene is TRBJ1-2, the V gene TRBV7-2, with 7 bases matching TRBD1. The CDR3 contains 16 residues. Trimming took 0 bases from V and 4 from J; bases not matched to a gene: 8. Germline V lookup: CDR1 SGHTA, CDR2 FQGNSA. This CDR3 reads CASSLAPGQSFYGYTF. The CDR3 DNA follows: TGTGCCAGCAGCTTAGCACCGGGACAGAGCTTCTATGGCTACACCTTC.

The rearrangement uses TRBV9 and TRBJ2-7; D unresolved. There are 13 residues in the CDR3. Trimming took off 0 bases at V and 6 bases at J, with 10 bases between the two ends. Germline loops: CDR1 SGDLS, CDR2 YYNGEE. Here the CDR3 DNA reads TGTGCCAGCAGCGTAGATGTTCGGAGCGAGCAGTACTTC. Encoded protein: CASSVDVRSEQYF.

Notes on this clone: This sample also contains other DNA sequences that code for the same CDR3. V usage is TRBV28 and J usage is TRBJ2-7, with a tentative D call TRBD2 (6 bases). The CDR3 totals 13 residues. V lost 3 bases and J lost 4, with 10 bases in between. Germline CDR1 reads MDHEN; CDR2 reads SYDVKM. The CDR3 sequence: CASSFPGLYEQYF. The CDR3 nucleotides are TGTGCCAGCAGTTTCCCGGGACTTTACGAGCAGTACTTC.

V gene TRBV20-1 combines with J gene TRBJ2-7, with 8 positions matching TRBD1. After removal of 8 bases from V and 4 bases from J, the junction contained 4 bases not matched to a gene. The V gene's germline CDR1 is DFQATT and CDR2 SNEGSKA (reference sequence). The CDR3 runs 11 residues. The CDR3 spells CSPGQGYEQYF. Here the CDR3 DNA reads TGCAGTCCCGGACAGGGTTACGAGCAGTACTTC.

The J gene is TRBJ2-7, the V gene TRBV11-2; 8 bases are shared with TRBD2. The CDR3 loop spans 17 amino acids. The trim removed 4 bases at V and 2 bases at J, leaving 13 bases unmatched. Germline CDR1 reads SGHAT; CDR2 reads FQNNGV. DNA of the CDR3: TGTGCCAGCAGCTCCCCGCTGAGCGGGACTAGGGCCTACGAGCAGTACTTC. Its protein product is CASSSPLSGTRAYEQYF.

The J gene is TRBJ2-3, the V gene TRBV9, with a weak D call TRBD1 (6 bases). Trimming took 6 bases from V and 7 from J, leaving 12 bases between them. CDR3 length: 12 amino acids. Germline CDR1 and CDR2: SGDLS and YYNGEE. In DNA form, the CDR3 reads TGTGCCAGCAAGGGGGAAGCTAATACGCAGTATTTT. This gives the protein CASKGEANTQYF.

Notes on this clone: Possible read error: a much larger clone is one base away. Other DNA sequences in the sample encode the same CDR3. The chain couples TRBV30 to TRBJ2-6; the D is unclear. Germline assignment: CDR1 GTSNPN and CDR2 SVGIG (reference sequence). This CDR3 spans 13 amino acids. The CDR3 loop reads CAWKNSGANVLTF. In nucleotides, the CDR3 is TGTGCCTGGAAGAACTCTGGTGCCAACGTCCTGACTTTC.

The chain links TRBV4-1 to TRBJ2-7; D is uncertain. In germline, CDR1 is MGHRA, CDR2 YSYEKL. This CDR3 has 13 amino acids. Trimming removed 1 base at V and 13 bases at J, with 17 bases between. The CDR3 protein is CASSQASTPPLYF. CDR3 DNA: TGCGCCAGCAGCCAAGCCTCAACACCACCCTTATACTTC.

This chain links TRBV9 with TRBJ1-2, with D unresolved. The CDR3 spans 13 residues. Trimming shortened V by 2 bases and J by 3 bases, and 8 bases separated the two germline ends. CDR1 SGDLS and CDR2 YYNGEE come from the germline V gene. The CDR3 DNA sequence: TGTGCCAGCAGCGTGGCAGGATACTATGGCTACACCTTC. The encoded protein is CASSVAGYYGYTF.

This clone was recorded once. This chain joins TRBV6-6 and TRBJ1-3, with D possibly being TRBD1 (5 bases). CDR3 size: 14 residues. V lost 2 bases and J lost 2, with 7 bases in between. Germline V gene sequence: CDR1 MNHNY, CDR2 SVGAGI (reference sequence). The CDR3 reads CASSYLTAGNTIYF. The CDR3 DNA reads as TGTGCCAGCAGTTACCTGACAGCTGGAAACACCATATATTTT.

The chain uses TRBV29-1 and TRBJ2-7; D is possibly TRBD1 or TRBD2 (5 bases each). Germline V gene sequence: CDR1 SQVTM, CDR2 ANQGSEA. CDR3 length equals 17 residues. V lost 5 bases and J lost 3, with 26 bases in between. CDR3 in amino acids: CSVRSGGYGRDGYEQYF. The CDR3 nucleotides are TGCAGCGTTCGAAGCGGAGGTTATGGCAGGGATGGCTACGAGCAGTACTTC.

The rearrangement joins TRBV11-2 to TRBJ1-3; D not certain. The germline V gene encodes CDR1 SGHAT and CDR2 FQNNGV. The CDR3 length is 14 residues. V was trimmed by 5 bases and J by 0 bases, leaving 8 bases between them. CDR3 coding DNA: TGTGCCAGCAGCGCGTCCAACTCTGGAAACACCATATATTTT. This codes for CASSASNSGNTIYF.

V and J are TRBV29-1 and TRBJ1-1; D may be TRBD1 (5 bases). From germline, CDR1 is SQVTM and CDR2 ANQGSEA. Trimming took off 3 bases at V and 3 bases at J, with 11 bases between the two ends. The CDR3 length is 13 residues. The CDR3 loop is CSVDGTPYTEAFF. The CDR3 DNA reads as TGCAGCGTTGATGGGACTCCCTACACTGAAGCTTTCTTT.

This sequence joins TRBV5-1 and TRBJ2-7, with 9 bases identical to TRBD2. Per germline, CDR1 SGHRS and CDR2 YFSETQ. Germline trimming cut 2 bases from V and 0 bases from J; bases unmatched to any gene: 12. The CDR3 length is 18 residues. The CDR3 nucleotides are TGCGCCAGCAGCTTAGGGTATCGGGGAGCGGGAGGCTCCTACGAGCAGTACTTC. This translates into CASSLGYRGAGGSYEQYF.

The chain couples TRBV5-4 to TRBJ2-3, with 7 nucleotides matching TRBD2. The junction had 6 bases not matched to a gene; V was cut back by 2 bases and J by 3 bases. Germline V gene sequence: CDR1 SGHNT, CDR2 YYREEE (reference sequence). The CDR3 contains 15 residues. This CDR3 reads CASSFSPGLTDTQYF. The CDR3, as DNA: TGTGCCAGCAGCTTTTCACCGGGACTAACAGATACGCAGTATTTT.

V is TRBV7-2 and J is TRBJ1-3, with D possibly TRBD1 on 5 matching bases. This CDR3 is 14 amino acids long. The germline CDR1 and CDR2 sequences are SGHTA and FQGNSA. With 5 bases removed from V and 4 bases from J, the gap between germline ends came to 12 bases. This CDR3 is CASSPQVGGNTIYF. The CDR3 DNA sequence: TGTGCCAGCAGCCCACAGGTTGGAGGAAACACCATATATTTT.

As to this clone: Other DNA sequences in this sample translate to the same CDR3. The chain recombines TRBV5-1 with TRBJ2-5, with D uncertain. Trimming removed 4 bases at V and 5 bases at J, with 12 bases between. This CDR3 spans 13 amino acids. The germline V gene encodes CDR1 SGHRS and CDR2 YFSETQ. The CDR3 loop reads CASSPGPEETQYF. CDR3 DNA sequence: TGCGCCAGCAGCCCCGGTCCCGAGGAGACCCAGTACTTC.

The chain joins TRBV6-4 to TRBJ1-3; a weak D match, TRBD1 (5 bases). The CDR3 is 14 amino acids. The V gene lost 4 bases and the J gene lost 2 bases, with 9 bases spanning the gap. CDR1 MRHNA and CDR2 SNTAGT come from the germline V gene. The CDR3, as DNA: TGTGCCAGCAGTGGGGGGGAAGCTGGAAACACCATATATTTT. Translated: CASSGGEAGNTIYF.

This chain joins TRBV30 and TRBJ1-5; D might be TRBD1 (5 bases). Per germline, CDR1 GTSNPN and CDR2 SVGIG (reference sequence). The CDR3 spans 14 residues. Trimming removed 5 bases at V and 0 bases at J, with 11 bases between. The CDR3 coding sequence is TGTGCCTGGTCCGGGGCCCTTAGCAATCAGCCCCAGCATTTT. As protein: CAWSGALSNQPQHF.

With regard to this clone: At the DNA level, this CDR3 is encoded by other sequences in the same sample as well. The rearrangement joins TRBV15 to TRBJ2-7; a weak D match, TRBD1 (5 bases). Germline assignment: CDR1 LNHNV and CDR2 YYDKDF (reference sequence). The CDR3 runs 14 residues. Trimming took 0 bases from V and 2 from J, leaving 8 bases between them. CDR3 DNA: TGTGCCACCAGCAGAGATCCAGGGACCTACGAGCAGTACTTC. It yields the protein CATSRDPGTYEQYF.

This clone has only one observation. The rearrangement links TRBV28 to TRBJ2-5; weak D call: TRBD2 (5 bases). Germline V gives CDR1 MDHEN, CDR2 SYDVKM. The CDR3 sequence is 19 residues long. The V gene lost 0 bases and the J gene lost 0 bases, with 20 bases spanning the gap. The chain's CDR3 is CASSLWVNEGVAHQETQYF. The DNA of the CDR3 is TGTGCCAGCAGTTTATGGGTGAATGAGGGAGTTGCGCACCAAGAGACCCAGTACTTC.

The gene calls are TRBV19 and TRBJ1-2; TRBD1 matches at 7 bases. CDR1 LNHDA and CDR2 SQIVND come from the germline V gene (reference sequence). The CDR3 is made up of 15 amino acids. With 5 bases clipped from V and 6 bases from J, the junction kept 12 bases outside the gene matches. The CDR3 bases are TGTGCCAGTAGTTCTTTGGGGCAGGGGGTAGATGGCTACACCTTC. This gives the protein CASSSLGQGVDGYTF.

CDR3 loop: CASSPSGDRGEQFF. The CDR3 nucleotides read TGTGCCAGCAGCCCTAGTGGGGATCGGGGTGAGCAGTTCTTC. This sequence joins TRBV7-8 and TRBJ2-1; maybe TRBD2 (5 bases). Trimming cost V 5 bases and J 9 bases, with 17 bases left between them. The CDR3 extends over 14 amino acids. In germline, CDR1 is SGHVS, CDR2 FQNEAQ.

The rearrangement joins TRBV7-9 to TRBJ2-3, with 8 bases fitting TRBD2. CDR1 SEHNR and CDR2 FQNEAQ come from the germline V gene (reference sequence). Unmatched junction bases numbered 6, after V lost 0 bases and J lost 4 bases. The CDR3 extends over 16 amino acids. CDR3 DNA: TGTGCCAGCAGCTTAGCGGGTAGCGGGGTGGCAGATACGCAGTATTTT. This translates into CASSLAGSGVADTQYF.

The V call is TRBV5-1, the J call TRBJ1-4; D is unclear. The CDR3 has 15 amino acids. CDR1 and CDR2 from the germline V gene are SGHRS and YFSETQ. V was cut by 7 bases and J by 2 bases, with 15 bases left in between. CDR3 nucleotides: TGCGCCAGCCGGACCCGAGGGAGTACTAATGAAAAACTGTTTTTT. This encodes CASRTRGSTNEKLFF.

The V and J genes are TRBV10-3 and TRBJ2-1; the D gene could be TRBD1 or TRBD2 (5 bases each). The germline V gene encodes CDR1 ENHRY and CDR2 SYGVKD. Trimming left V 4 bases short and J 0 bases short, with 10 bases between. The CDR3 runs to 15 residues. The CDR3 loop reads CAISGGSSSYNEQFF. The CDR3, as DNA: TGTGCCATCAGTGGGGGGAGCAGCTCCTACAATGAGCAGTTCTTC.

With respect to this clone: Other DNA sequences within the sample encode an identical CDR3. The gene calls are TRBV2 and TRBJ2-5; D remains unclear. The V gene's germline CDR1 is SNHLY and CDR2 FYNNEI. Trimming cost V 4 bases and J 4 bases, with 10 bases left between them. There are 13 residues in the CDR3. CDR3 DNA: TGTGCCAGCAGTGGGGCCGGTGTAGAGACCCAGTACTTC. Translation gives CASSGAGVETQYF.